The rows below give T cell receptor beta chains drawn from one sample of a study of shared T cell receptors in the human thymus. Measured with immunoSEQ multiplex PCR; TCRdb has only the in-frame clones, and not every one. The sample lists 700,000 to 750,000 clones; around 85% were seen once. This sample was shared with a second study, whose subject was human thymus T cells.

Sequencing input: thymocytes. The receptor set was obtained from a girl under three years old with a congenital heart defect. Each CDR3 is given with its conserved first and last residue. A D gene is named only where the DNA matches it firmly. Where a row states a size, it is once, few, many or the class of an expanded clone; other rows omit it.

j_gene,d_gene,len,v_gene,abundance,CDR3nt,CDR3aa
TRBJ2-3,NA,16,TRBV7-9,NA,TGTGCCAGCAGCTTATGGGGGGGCACTCCGACTGGTACGCAGTATTTT,CASSLWGGTPTGTQYF
TRBJ1-6,NA,17,TRBV6-1,NA,TGTGCCAGCAGTGAACGGGGCAGGGGTCGACCTAATTCACCCCTCCACTTT,CASSERGRGRPNSPLHF
TRBJ2-5,TRBD1,16,TRBV25-1,NA,TGTGCCAGCAGTGAAACGGACAGGGCGTACCAAGAGACCCAGTACTTC,CASSETDRAYQETQYF
TRBJ1-5,NA,15,TRBV27,NA,TGTGCCAGCAGTTTTCAGGGGTTTGGAAATCAGCCCCAGCATTTT,CASSFQGFGNQPQHF
TRBJ2-2,NA,15,TRBV7-9,NA,TGTGCCAGCAGCTTACCGTCTACCCCCACCGGGGAGCTGTTTTTT,CASSLPSTPTGELFF
TRBJ2-3,TRBD2,18,TRBV9,NA,TGTGCCAGCAGCGTAGAGATGGGTAGCGGGGGGGGCACAGATACGCAGTATTTT,CASSVEMGSGGGTDTQYF
TRBJ1-4,TRBD1,21,TRBV4-1,NA,TGCGCCAGCAGCCAGGAGCAGGGGGGAACGCCGAAAGGGGCAACTAATGAAAAACTGTTTTTT,CASSQEQGGTPKGATNEKLFF
TRBJ1-1,TRBD1,17,TRBV19,once,TGTGCCAGTAGTACCCGAACGACAGGGTACTTGAACACTGAAGCTTTCTTT,CASSTRTTGYLNTEAFF
TRBJ1-1,NA,13,TRBV28,NA,TGTGCCAGCAGTTTTCAGGAGAACACTGAAGCTTTCTTT,CASSFQENTEAFF
TRBJ1-2,NA,14,TRBV11-2,NA,TGTGCCAGCAGCTTAACAGGACAGAACTATGGCTACACCTTC,CASSLTGQNYGYTF
TRBJ1-2,TRBD1,12,TRBV5-1,NA,TGCGCCAGCAGCTTGGGGACAGGAGGATGGGCCTTC,CASSLGTGGWAF
TRBJ1-1,NA,16,TRBV11-2,NA,TGTGCCAGCAGCTTATGTCTAGGAGGGGTGAACACTGAAGCTTTCTTT,CASSLCLGGVNTEAFF
TRBJ1-4,NA,15,TRBV6-6,NA,TGTGCCAGCAGTTCCTTAACAGGGATGGATGAAAAACTGTTTTTT,CASSSLTGMDEKLFF
TRBJ1-3,NA,16,TRBV5-4,NA,TGTGCCAGCAGCCACCCGGACAGCCGCTCTGGAAACACCATATATTTT,CASSHPDSRSGNTIYF
TRBJ1-5,NA,16,TRBV19,once,TGTGCCAGTAGTAAGCAGGGGTGGTATAGCAATCAGCCCCAGCATTTT,CASSKQGWYSNQPQHF
TRBJ2-5,TRBD2,16,TRBV5-1,NA,TGCGCCAGCAGCTTGTCATTAGCGGGGGTGCAAGAGACCCAGTACTTC,CASSLSLAGVQETQYF
TRBJ1-3,NA,14,TRBV6-1,NA,TGTGCCAGCAGTCATACTGACTCTGGAAACACCATATATTTT,CASSHTDSGNTIYF
TRBJ1-2,NA,13,TRBV6-1,NA,TGTGCCAGCAGTGAAAAGGCGGACTATGGCTACACCTTC,CASSEKADYGYTF
TRBJ1-1,TRBD1,18,TRBV27,NA,TGTGCCAGCAGTTCCCTACTCATGTTAGGGGGCCAACTTGAGGAAGCTTTCTTT,CASSSLLMLGGQLEEAFF
TRBJ2-3,TRBD1,14,TRBV4-1,NA,TGCGCCAGCAGGCCGACAGGGGCGACAGATACGCAGTATTTT,CASRPTGATDTQYF
TRBJ1-3,NA,16,TRBV14,once,TGTGCCAGCAGCCAAGATGGATGGGGCCATCTTGACACCATATATTTT,CASSQDGWGHLDTIYF
TRBJ1-6,NA,16,TRBV11-1,NA,TGTGCCAGCAGCTTAGGGCGACAGGTACAGAATTCACCCCTCCACTTT,CASSLGRQVQNSPLHF
TRBJ1-2,TRBD1,18,TRBV7-9,NA,TGTGCCAGCAGCCCGGGCAGGGGGCGAAGCGGCAAAAACTATGGCTACACCTTC,CASSPGRGRSGKNYGYTF
TRBJ2-6,NA,16,TRBV7-9,NA,TGTGCCAGCAGCTTAAAGTGGAGGGCTGGGGCCAACGTCCTGACTTTC,CASSLKWRAGANVLTF
TRBJ2-1,TRBD1,18,TRBV7-2,NA,TGTGCCAGCAGCTTCCAGACGGGACAGCTCCTCTCCTACAATGAGCAGTTCTTC,CASSFQTGQLLSYNEQFF
TRBJ2-7,TRBD1,16,TRBV27,NA,TGTGCCAGCAGTTTATCGGGACAGAGGTTTGCCGACGAGCAGTACTTC,CASSLSGQRFADEQYF
TRBJ2-4,NA,13,TRBV4-1,NA,TGCGCCAGCAGCCAATTTCTTAAAAACATTCAGTACTTC,CASSQFLKNIQYF
TRBJ1-6,TRBD1,14,TRBV5-5,NA,TGTGCCAGCAGCCTGGACAGGGATGGTTCACCCCTCCACTTT,CASSLDRDGSPLHF
TRBJ2-7,NA,15,TRBV6-1,few,TGTGCCAGCAGCTCCCCGGGGGTGGATATTGTGGAGCAGTACTTC,CASSSPGVDIVEQYF
TRBJ2-1,TRBD2,16,TRBV27,once,TGTGCCAGCAGTTTATCCTCGGGGGGTTCCTACAATGAGCAGTTCTTC,CASSLSSGGSYNEQFF
TRBJ2-3,TRBD2,19,TRBV4-1,NA,TGCGCCAGCAGCCAACCGGCCACAGGGACTAGCGGGGGGAGGGATACGCAGTATTTT,CASSQPATGTSGGRDTQYF
TRBJ1-2,TRBD1,15,TRBV4-2,NA,TGTGCCAGCAGCCAAGCGGACAGGGGGGACTATGGCTACACCTTC,CASSQADRGDYGYTF